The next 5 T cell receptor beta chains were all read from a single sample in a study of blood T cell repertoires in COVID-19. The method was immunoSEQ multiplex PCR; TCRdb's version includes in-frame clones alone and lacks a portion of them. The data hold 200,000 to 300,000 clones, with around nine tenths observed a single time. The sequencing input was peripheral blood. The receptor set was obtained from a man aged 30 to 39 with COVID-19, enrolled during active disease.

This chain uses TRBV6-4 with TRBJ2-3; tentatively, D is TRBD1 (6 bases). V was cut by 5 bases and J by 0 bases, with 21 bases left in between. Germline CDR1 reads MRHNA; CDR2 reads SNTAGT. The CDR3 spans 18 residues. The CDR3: CASSSAARGSTSTDTQYF. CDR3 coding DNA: TGTGCCAGCAGTTCCGCCGCAAGGGGGTCGACTAGCACAGATACGCAGTATTTT.

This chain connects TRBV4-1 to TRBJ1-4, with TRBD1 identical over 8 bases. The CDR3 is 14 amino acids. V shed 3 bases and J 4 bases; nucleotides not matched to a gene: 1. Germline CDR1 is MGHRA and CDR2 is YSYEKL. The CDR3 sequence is CASSHGQGNEKLFF. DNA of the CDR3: TGCGCCAGCAGCCATGGACAGGGTAATGAAAAACTGTTTTTT.

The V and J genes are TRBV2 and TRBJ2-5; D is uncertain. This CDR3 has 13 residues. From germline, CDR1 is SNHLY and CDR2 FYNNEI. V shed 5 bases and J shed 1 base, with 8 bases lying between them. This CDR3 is CASSSRSQETQYF. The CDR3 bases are TGTGCCAGCAGTAGTAGGAGCCAAGAGACCCAGTACTTC.

The CDR3 coding sequence is TGTGCCATCAGTGAGTCGAGGGTCGAGCAGTACTTC. Translation: CAISESRVEQYF. V and J are TRBV10-3 and TRBJ2-7, with D possibly being TRBD2 (5 bases). CDR1 and CDR2 from the germline V gene are ENHRY and SYGVKD. This CDR3 has 12 residues. The V gene lost 0 bases and the J gene lost 6 bases, with 6 bases spanning the gap.

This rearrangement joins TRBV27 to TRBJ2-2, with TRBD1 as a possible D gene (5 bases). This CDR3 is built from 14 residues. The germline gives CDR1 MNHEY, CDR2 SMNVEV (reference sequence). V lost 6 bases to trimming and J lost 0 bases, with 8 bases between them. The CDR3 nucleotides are TGTGCCAGCAGCTGGGGCCCGAACACCGGGGAGCTGTTTTTT. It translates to CASSWGPNTGELFF.